The present entry profiles one T cell receptor beta chain with its context. This clonotype has at least ten counts. This receptor's antigen is unknown. Per-base quality was not reported, and no clone a single base away is much larger than it. The sample comes from a study of regulatory T cells in long-lasting Graves disease (dated by TCRdb to the early 2020s). Study-level background: Antithyroid drugs had been taken for less than 3 months by newly diagnosed Graves' disease patients. A total of roughly 35 samples were covered by TCR sequencing, comprising about 13 persistent and around 20 newly diagnosed Graves' disease patients. Persistent Graves' disease patients were compared with newly diagnosed Graves' disease patients by peripheral blood TCR sequencing and RNA sequencing. The study took place in China and was registered as a clinical trial. What the study reported, not specific to this receptor: The small sample size was acknowledged by the authors as a limitation that may reduce accuracy. Only peripheral blood was studied, because thyroid tissue, the primary lesion, was inaccessible. Only the TCR beta chain was sequenced and analyzed. More public clonotypes were shared among persistent patients (under 3,000) than among newly diagnosed patients (over 900). Preferential use of TRBV28, TRBJ1-2 and TRBJ2-5 was observed in persistent disease, whereas TRBV20-1 and TRBJ2-1 were favored in newly diagnosed disease. Compared with newly diagnosed patients, persistent Graves' disease patients had lower TCR Shannon entropy and fewer highly expanded clones, which suggests clonal expansion.

The time point tag for this specimen amounts to: newly diagnosed GD, antithyroid drugs for less than 3 months. RNA was extracted from PBMCs in TRIzol for both TCR sequencing and RNA sequencing. Graves' disease was diagnosed according to American Thyroid Association guidelines. Patients for the study were recruited at an endocrinology department in Xi'an, China. From each patient, about 9.7 milliliters of peripheral blood was collected into an EDTA anticoagulant tube. Ficoll Paque Plus density gradient separation was used to isolate PBMCs, and no additional T cell sorting was done. An Agilent 2100 Bioanalyzer and agarose gel were used to check RNA quality, and a NanoDrop 2000 was used to measure RNA concentration. CDR1 and CDR2 are read off the germline V gene as MNHNS and SASEGT. V gives up 4 bases and J gives up 2 bases, and the segment between their germline ends measures 15 bases. From its cysteine to its phenylalanine, the CDR3 spans 15 amino acids. Only the CDR3 part of the read is kept: 45 bases, read in frame from the first base.

Libraries were built with multiplex PCR. Sequencing took place on an Illumina HiSeq 4000. iRepertoire HTBI primers and Arm-PCR amplification of CDR3 regions were used to construct TCR beta libraries. Before sequencing, the PCR products went through gel purification. In the original analysis: Gene usage analysis of CDR3 amino acid clonotypes used the 50 to 70 TRBV and around 14 TRBJ segments found across samples. COPE and FqMerger were used to merge the filtered high-quality paired reads into contigs. BLAST was used to align contigs to IMGT TRBV, TRBD and TRBJ reference genes, with CDR3 defined following IMGT. Any clonotype with a frequency above 0.1% was counted as a highly expanded clone. Shannon entropy served as the measure of repertoire diversity, while the Gini coefficient captured V-J evenness. A clonotype was considered public if more than one individual shared it. TCRdb handled the public reads itself, with Q25 trimming in fastp and clone calling in MiXCR, and kept productive beta chains. One record per CDR3 amino acid sequence lists the most common genes and DNA. These V and J calls originate from TCRdb's pipeline instead of the authors' own analysis. The sample has a few hundred thousand distinct CDR3 sequences on record, around 20% of them singletons. The top ten clonotypes cover approximately 12% of the sample.

Another study also made use of these data, one on T cells in Graves' hyperthyroidism and ophthalmopathy. As that second study puts it: Stable Graves' hyperthyroidism was defined as the absence of progression to ophthalmopathy over 18 months of follow-up. Hyperthyroidism patients were newly diagnosed, had a disease duration of under 2 months, and were aged 18 to 65 years. Any patient with an uncontrolled infection, another autoimmune disease, pregnancy or lactation was excluded. Diagnoses were established on the basis of clinical symptoms, serum thyroxine and TRAb, thyroid ultrasound, and orbital computed tomography. A first-round RT-PCR of the TCR CDR3 used the HTBI primer set with the Qiagen OneStep RT-PCR kit. Most expanded thyroid clonotypes (frequency above 0.001) were also found in blood, which suggests that blood repertoires may mirror thyroid immune responses. In cross-validation, a model built on a 13 V-J signature told ophthalmopathy apart from stable hyperthyroidism with 85% to 90% sensitivity and around 81% specificity, and in testing the same model reached 80%/75%. In validation, progression to ophthalmopathy was predicted by the model with 70.59% sensitivity and roughly 76% specificity, a median of approximately 6.5 months before onset. To identify distinguishing TCR V-J signatures, a discovery cohort of 95 to 100 patients was used, comprising 43 with Graves' ophthalmopathy and 57 with stable Graves' hyperthyroidism. Prospective prediction of ophthalmopathy was tested in an independent validation cohort consisting of some 18 hyperthyroidism patients and 17 patients who later progressed to ophthalmopathy. The 100 discovery patients were divided at random into training and test sets in a 7:3 ratio. In addition, the study compared T-cell repertoires in thyroid tissue and in blood from roughly six Graves' hyperthyroidism patients. Following sampling, methimazole starting at 30 mg daily was given to hyperthyroidism patients, and high-dose intravenous methylprednisolone was given to ophthalmopathy patients. Libraries were constructed in a second round of multiplex PCR, after which size selection and purification were performed. Libraries were sequenced paired-end with 100 bp reads on an Illumina HiSeq2000. SOAPnuke was used to process the raw data, removing reads that contained adapters or uncalled bases, had a mean Phred below 15, or lacked an exact match to the constant primer or identifier. COPE v1.2.5 was used to merge the high-quality paired reads, and each unique nucleotide sequence was defined as a clonotype. MiTCR v1.1 was used to align the clonotypes against IMGT TRBV, TRBD and TRBJ reference segments. Analysis was restricted to V-J combinations with a frequency above 0.0001, which covered roughly 99% of repertoires. The TCS score was defined as F50 (clonal expansion) divided by E x V (chaos), with BLOSUM62-based TCRdist calculated between CDR3 peptides within each V-J. Welch's t-statistics and random forest reduced fewer than 550 V-J features to fewer than 15, which were used in a naive Bayes classifier (R e1071). No statistical method was used to fix the sample size in advance, and group allocation was not hidden from the investigators. The paper describes TCR Vbeta CDR3 sequencing of 140 or so peripheral blood samples, made up of some 42 ophthalmopathy patients, approximately 73 hyperthyroidism patients and about 17 progressor patients.

Sequencing was performed on peripheral blood mononuclear cells (PBMCs), taken at new diagnosis, from a patient treated with antithyroid drugs. The chain is assembled from TRBV6-1 and TRBJ2-7; TRBD2 could be the D gene, as 6 bases match. The clonotype was recovered from a woman in her 30s with Graves disease. Donor details come from another sample of the same person, matched by shared clones. CDR3 loop: CASSAPRGGTYEQYF. The DNA reads TGTGCCAGCAGTGCCCCCCGGGGCGGGACCTACGAGCAGTACTTC.